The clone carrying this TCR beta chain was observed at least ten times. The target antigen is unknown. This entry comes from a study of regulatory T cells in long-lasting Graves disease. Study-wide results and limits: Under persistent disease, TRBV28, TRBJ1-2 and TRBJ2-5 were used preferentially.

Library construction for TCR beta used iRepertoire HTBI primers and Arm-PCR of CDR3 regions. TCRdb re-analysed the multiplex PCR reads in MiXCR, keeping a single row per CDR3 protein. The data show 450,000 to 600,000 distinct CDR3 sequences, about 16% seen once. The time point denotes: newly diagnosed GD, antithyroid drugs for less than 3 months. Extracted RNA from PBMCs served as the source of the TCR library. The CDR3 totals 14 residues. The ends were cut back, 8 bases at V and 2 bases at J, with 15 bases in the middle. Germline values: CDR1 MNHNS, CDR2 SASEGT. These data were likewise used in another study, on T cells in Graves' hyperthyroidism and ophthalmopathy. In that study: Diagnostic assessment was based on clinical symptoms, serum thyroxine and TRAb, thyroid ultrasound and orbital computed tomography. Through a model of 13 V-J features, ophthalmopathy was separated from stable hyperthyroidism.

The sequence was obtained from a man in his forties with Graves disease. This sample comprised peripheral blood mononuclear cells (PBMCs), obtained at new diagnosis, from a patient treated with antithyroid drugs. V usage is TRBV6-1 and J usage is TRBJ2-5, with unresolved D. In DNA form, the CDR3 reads TGTGCCAGCCGTAACGGGCAGGTACAAGAGACCCAGTACTTC. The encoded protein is CASRNGQVQETQYF.